These 6 T cell receptor beta chains were sequenced from one sample in a study of blood T cell repertoires in COVID-19. Profiled with immunoSEQ multiplex PCR; TCRdb holds only in-frame clones, not every one. Of under 250,000 clones detected, approximately 86% appear once; the ten largest clones hold under 1.5%. The sample comprised peripheral blood. These receptors originate from a man aged 80 or over with acute or convalescent COVID-19.

This chain joins TRBV28 and TRBJ2-3; 9 bases line up with TRBD1. The V gene end was trimmed by 5 bases and the J gene end by 6 bases; junction bases not matched to a gene: 9. The CDR3 consists of 15 residues. Germline V gene data show CDR1 as MDHEN and CDR2 as SYDVKM. CDR3 in DNA: TGTGCCAGCAGTAAACGGGGACAGGGAATTGATACGCAGTATTTT. Protein product: CASSKRGQGIDTQYF.

J is TRBJ2-7 and V is TRBV5-4, with D possibly being TRBD1 (5 bases). With 3 bases removed from V and 2 bases from J, the gap between germline ends came to 9 bases. The CDR3 covers 13 residues. Germline loops: CDR1 SGHNT, CDR2 YYREEE (reference sequence). CDR3 region: CASSSTETYEQYF. CDR3 DNA: TGTGCCAGCAGCTCGACAGAAACCTACGAGCAGTACTTC.

V and J are TRBV19 and TRBJ1-1; 7 bases align to TRBD1. The ends lost 1 base at V and 1 base at J; junction bases unmatched: 6. The germline gives CDR1 LNHDA, CDR2 SQIVND (reference sequence). The CDR3 has 16 amino acids. The CDR3: CASSIVGQVSNTEAFF. CDR3 DNA: TGTGCCAGTAGTATAGTTGGACAGGTGTCGAACACTGAAGCTTTCTTT.

CDR3 coding DNA: TGTGCCAGCTCAACCGACAGGGACAACTATGGCTACACCTTC. Translating it yields CASSTDRDNYGYTF. The rearrangement uses TRBV18 and TRBJ1-2; 7 positions match TRBD1. The CDR3 loop spans 14 amino acids. Germline-derived CDR1 and CDR2 are KGHSH and LQKENI. Unmatched junction bases numbered 5, after V lost 5 bases and J lost 2 bases. Full variable domain (remainder filled in from reference TRBV18 and TRBJ1-2): NAGVMQNPRHLVRRRGQEARLRCSPMKGHSHVYWYRQLPEEGLKFMVYLQKENIIDESGMPKERFSAEFPKEGPSILRIQQVVRGDSAAYFCASSTDRDNYGYTFGSGTRLTVV.

The chain recombines TRBV2 with TRBJ2-7; 9 bases match TRBD1. Unmatched junction bases numbered 5, after V lost 6 bases and J lost 2 bases. The CDR3 extends over 14 amino acids. Germline V gives CDR1 SNHLY, CDR2 FYNNEI. The CDR3 DNA is TGTGCCAGCAGATCAGGACAGGGGCCCTACGAGCAGTACTTC. It codes for CASRSGQGPYEQYF.

The CDR3, as DNA: TGTGCCAGCAGTTACTGGGCGGGAACTGAAGCTTTCTTT. It is translated as CASSYWAGTEAFF. The V gene is TRBV6-5, the J gene TRBJ1-1; D uncertain. CDR1 is MNHEY, CDR2 SVGAGI, per germline. This CDR3 contains 13 residues. Trimming pared 1 base from V and 5 bases from J, leaving 8 bases between.